One and the same sample provided the 18 T cell receptor beta chains below, sequenced in a study of blood T cell repertoires in COVID-19. Only in-frame clones appear in the TCRdb table, and some are missing; sequencing was by immunoSEQ multiplex PCR. Among over 200,000 clones listed, 85% were seen once. Input material: PBMCs or T cells enriched from blood (not recorded which). These receptors were taken from a man in his forties who had recovered from COVID-19.

This rearrangement joins TRBV2 to TRBJ2-7; D gene unclear. The germline gives CDR1 SNHLY, CDR2 FYNNEI. Trimming cost V 3 bases and J 2 bases, with 11 bases left between them. The CDR3 is 14 amino acids. The CDR3 coding sequence is TGTGCCAGCAGTGAGTCAGTCACCCCCTACGAGCAGTACTTC. This encodes CASSESVTPYEQYF. The variable domain in full, completed from reference TRBV2 and TRBJ2-7, reads EPEVTQTPSHQVTQMGQEVILRCVPISNHLYFYWYRQILGQKVEFLVSFYNNEISEKSEIFDDQFSVERPDGSNFTLKIRSTKLEDSAMYFCASSESVTPYEQYFGPGTRLTVT.

The rearrangement uses TRBV3-1 (or the pseudogene TRBV3-2) and TRBJ2-5; 9 positions agree with TRBD2. Germline trimming cut 6 bases from V and 5 bases from J; bases unmatched to any gene: 13. The CDR3 length is 16 residues. Germline V CDR1 and CDR2: LGHDT, YNNKEL (reference sequence). The CDR3 DNA sequence: TGTGCCAGCAGGATGGGCGGGAGGGCCGCGGGGGAGACCCAGTACTTC. This gives the protein CASRMGGRAAGETQYF.

Many counts were recorded for this clone. V is TRBV19 and J is TRBJ2-7, with TRBD2 matching 13 bases. The CDR3 has 14 amino acids. The V and J ends lost 10 bases and 0 bases, in that order; junction bases with no gene match: 3. Germline loops: CDR1 LNHDA, CDR2 SQIVND (reference sequence). The CDR3 bases are TGTGCCACCCGGACTAGCGGGAGCTCCTACGAGCAGTACTTC. Its translation: CATRTSGSSYEQYF.

V is TRBV18 and J is TRBJ2-7; 7 positions match TRBD1. The V and J ends lost 4 bases and 2 bases, in that order; junction bases with no gene match: 2. This CDR3 spans 13 amino acids. Germline-derived CDR1 and CDR2 are KGHSH and LQKENI. CDR3 amino acids: CASSQTGTYEQYF. The CDR3 region has the DNA TGTGCCAGCTCACAGACAGGGACCTACGAGCAGTACTTC.

The CDR3 bases are TGTGCCAGCAGCCAAGGGCTGTCGGGGGAGAGGAATGAAAAACTGTTTTTT. Residues: CASSQGLSGERNEKLFF. The V gene is TRBV3-1 (or the pseudogene TRBV3-2), the J gene TRBJ1-4; D is possibly TRBD1 (5 bases). The CDR3 length is 17 residues. Per germline, CDR1 LGHDT and CDR2 YNNKEL (reference sequence). Trimming stripped 1 base from V and 5 bases from J, with 17 bases between.

The chain joins TRBV7-2 to TRBJ2-1; 7 nucleotides match TRBD1. This CDR3 region has 13 residues. Unmatched junction bases numbered 5, after V lost 2 bases and J lost 10 bases. In germline, CDR1 is SGHTA, CDR2 FQGNSA. The CDR3 region has the DNA TGTGCCAGCAGCTTACCAACAGGGGTCGAGCAGTTCTTC. Protein: CASSLPTGVEQFF.

In this sample, this clone turned up once. The chain combines TRBV19 with TRBJ1-4; D gene unclear. Germline lookup yields CDR1 LNHDA and CDR2 SQIVND (reference sequence). The ends were cut back, 0 bases at V and 8 bases at J, with 7 bases in the middle. The CDR3 loop spans 13 amino acids. The CDR3 DNA follows: TGTGCCAGTAGTATAGATTCGGGAGAAAAACTGTTTTTT. Protein: CASSIDSGEKLFF.

The sample holds many counts of this clone. The V and J genes are TRBV9 and TRBJ1-1, with TRBD1 as a possible D gene (5 bases). The length of the CDR3 is 14 residues. The germline V gene has CDR1 SGDLS and CDR2 YYNGEE. V lost 2 bases to trimming and J lost 1 base, with 9 bases between them. The CDR3 loop reads CASSVGTQNTEAFF. CDR3 DNA: TGTGCCAGCAGCGTGGGGACTCAGAACACTGAAGCTTTCTTT. Full variable domain (outside the CDR3, taken from reference TRBV9 and TRBJ1-1): DSGVTQTPKHLITATGQRVTLRCSPRSGDLSVYWYQQSLDQGLQFLIQYYNGEERAKGNILERFSAQQFPDLHSELNLSSLELGDSALYFCASSVGTQNTEAFFGQGTRLTVV.

The chain joins TRBV27 to TRBJ1-6, with D possibly being TRBD1 (6 bases). The CDR3 is made up of 12 amino acids. Germline loops: CDR1 MNHEY, CDR2 SMNVEV (reference sequence). With 2 bases removed from V and 11 bases from J, the gap between germline ends came to 7 bases. The CDR3 loop reads CASSLGGAPLHF. CDR3 nucleotide sequence: TGTGCCAGCAGTTTAGGGGGCGCACCCCTCCACTTT.

This chain uses TRBV27 with TRBJ2-7; the D gene is possibly TRBD1 (6 bases). This CDR3 is 14 amino acids long. Germline CDR1 and CDR2: MNHEY and SMNVEV (reference sequence). V shed 11 bases and J shed 5 bases, with 22 bases lying between them. The DNA for the CDR3 is TGTGCCGGCAATGAATCGGGACAAGAGGACGAGCAGTACTTC. It specifies CAGNESGQEDEQYF.

The chain is built from TRBV13 and TRBJ2-7; TRBD1 matches 8 bases. V shed 5 bases, J shed 8 bases, and the junction held 17 bases outside the gene matches. Germline lookup yields CDR1 PRHDT and CDR2 FYEKMQ (reference sequence). CDR3 length: 16 residues. Here the CDR3 DNA reads TGTGCCAGCAGCCCAAGGTCCCAGGGGGCCAGGGAACAGCAGTACTTC. Protein product: CASSPRSQGAREQQYF.

The chain uses TRBV6-5 and TRBJ2-3; 11 bases line up with TRBD2. The CDR3 has 14 amino acids. Germline CDR1 MNHEY, CDR2 SVGAGI. The V gene end was trimmed by 6 bases and the J gene end by 4 bases; junction bases not matched to a gene: 3. The CDR3 nucleotides are TGTGCCAGCAGGGTAGCGGGAGGGCCAGATACGCAGTATTTT. Residues: CASRVAGGPDTQYF.

J is TRBJ2-1 and V is TRBV12-5; D is undetermined. CDR1 and CDR2 from the germline V gene are LGHNT and FRNRAP. Trimming pared 6 bases from V and 0 bases from J, leaving 12 bases between. This CDR3 has 15 residues. CDR3 amino acids: CASGSPTLSYNEQFF. The CDR3, as DNA: TGTGCTAGTGGCTCTCCTACCCTCTCCTACAATGAGCAGTTCTTC.

This sequence joins TRBV30 and TRBJ1-5; D may be TRBD1 (6 bases). The CDR3 runs 14 residues. Trimming left V 0 bases short and J 7 bases short, with 13 bases between. CDR1 is GTSNPN and CDR2 is SVGIG in the germline V gene (reference sequence). The CDR3 DNA follows: TGTGCCTGGAGTGTAGTGGCAGGGGAACAGCCCCAGCATTTT. It codes for CAWSVVAGEQPQHF.

The chain carries TRBV7-2 and TRBJ2-7, with 7 bases identical to TRBD1. The V gene end was trimmed by 2 bases and the J gene end by 2 bases; junction bases not matched to a gene: 0. The CDR3 is 13 residues long. Germline lookup yields CDR1 SGHTA and CDR2 FQGNSA. Here the CDR3 DNA reads TGTGCCAGCAGCTTACAGGGGGCCTACGAGCAGTACTTC. Its translation: CASSLQGAYEQYF.

This chain joins TRBV6-5 and TRBJ1-6; possible D gene TRBD1, 6 bases. The ends were cut back, 6 bases at V and 9 bases at J, with 12 bases in the middle. The germline gives CDR1 MNHEY, CDR2 SVGAGI. CDR3 length: 13 residues. CDR3 in DNA: TGTGCCAGCAGGGCAGGGGTAGGTTCACCCCTCCACTTT. Protein product: CASRAGVGSPLHF.

The V gene is TRBV2, the J gene TRBJ1-1; TRBD1 aligns across 7 bases. CDR1 is SNHLY and CDR2 is FYNNEI in the germline V gene. The length of the CDR3 is 19 residues. After removal of 0 bases from V and 0 bases from J, the junction contained 13 bases not matched to a gene. Here the CDR3 reads CASSEALLLNRGLNTEAFF. CDR3 DNA: TGTGCCAGCAGTGAAGCGTTACTCTTGAACAGGGGATTGAACACTGAAGCTTTCTTT.

This clone was observed once. The V and J genes are TRBV11-3 and TRBJ2-7; no reliable D call. The CDR3 is 13 residues long. CDR1 and CDR2 from the germline V gene are SGHNT and YENEEA. The V and J ends lost 5 bases and 0 bases respectively, with 8 bases between them. In nucleotides, the CDR3 is TGTGCCAGCAGCCCCCCTAACTCCTACGAGCAGTACTTC. This encodes CASSPPNSYEQYF. Full variable domain (missing parts from reference TRBV11-3 and TRBJ2-7): EAGVVQSPRYKIIEKKQPVAFWCNPISGHNTLYWYLQNLGQGPELLIRYENEEAVDDSQLPKDRFSAERLKGVDSTLKIQPAELGDSAVYLCASSPPNSYEQYFGPGTRLTVT.